Listed here are 14 T cell receptor beta chains from one sample, sequenced in a study of CD8+ T cells in alopecia areata. Treatment of the sample: oral pan-JAK inhibitor, 5-10 mg twice daily. cDNA prepared by RNA extraction and subsequent reverse transcription served as the template for sequencing. Assay used: immunoSEQ multiplex PCR; TCRdb lists only in-frame clones, some missing. The sample has some 190,000 clones, approximately 49% seen once; the top ten hold 10%. The material was CD8+ T cells sorted from blood, obtained around week 54, from a patient treated with tofacitinib. All receptors derive from a human donor with alopecia areata.

The chain is built from TRBV10-3 and TRBJ2-7; TRBD1 might be the D (6 bases). The germline V gene has CDR1 ENHRY and CDR2 SYGVKD. The CDR3 runs to 14 residues. Trimming removed 8 bases from V and 6 bases from J, with 20 bases in between. CDR3 DNA sequence: TGTGCCATCTGCCTTACGCCAGGGGTAGGCGAGCAGTACTTC. Translating gives CAICLTPGVGEQYF.

Only a few counts were recorded for this clone. The chain combines TRBV6-6 with TRBJ1-1; weak D call: TRBD1 (5 bases). The germline V and J ends were trimmed by 5 bases and 4 bases, with 14 bases remaining between them. In germline, CDR1 is MNHNY, CDR2 SVGAGI (reference sequence). CDR3 length equals 14 residues. In nucleotides, the CDR3 is TGTGCCAGCAGTCAATACGGCGGGGGCACTGAAGCTTTCTTT. Protein: CASSQYGGGTEAFF.

V gene TRBV7-2 combines with J gene TRBJ2-7, with a tentative D call TRBD2 (5 bases). Germline-derived CDR1 and CDR2 are SGHTA and FQGNSA. V lost 4 bases and J lost 4, with 14 bases in between. The CDR3 extends over 14 amino acids. Written as DNA, the CDR3 is TGTGCCAGCAGCTCTGGACTTGGACTGTACGAGCAGTACTTC. Translating it yields CASSSGLGLYEQYF.

This chain links TRBV9 with TRBJ2-1; the D is unclear. The germline V and J ends were trimmed by 0 bases and 3 bases, with 10 bases remaining between them. The CDR3 contains 15 residues. CDR1 and CDR2 (germline): SGDLS, YYNGEE. CDR3 DNA sequence: TGTGCCAGCAGCGTAGAGTGGGGTCTCTACAATGAGCAGTTCTTC. Encoded protein: CASSVEWGLYNEQFF.

The chain couples TRBV4-1 to TRBJ1-6; no definite D call. The V end lost 0 bases, the J end lost 7 bases, and 19 bases lay between the germline ends. From germline, CDR1 is MGHRA and CDR2 YSYEKL. This CDR3 spans 18 amino acids. The CDR3 DNA sequence: TGCGCCAGCAGCCAAGATGAGACCGACGCCGTCTGGAATTCACCCCTCCACTTT. Translation gives CASSQDETDAVWNSPLHF.

The chain couples TRBV5-1 to TRBJ2-1, with a weak D call TRBD2 (6 bases). The CDR3 runs 13 residues. The V end lost 5 bases, the J end lost 4 bases, and 10 bases lay between the germline ends. The V gene's germline CDR1 is SGHRS and CDR2 YFSETQ. The DNA of the CDR3 is TGCGCCAGCAGGGGGGGACTGTACAATGAGCAGTTCTTC. The encoded protein is CASRGGLYNEQFF. Full variable domain (outside the CDR3, taken from reference TRBV5-1 and TRBJ2-1): KAGVTQTPRYLIKTRGQQVTLSCSPISGHRSVSWYQQTPGQGLQFLFEYFSETQRNKGNFPGRFSGRQFSNSRSEMNVSTLELGDSALYLCASRGGLYNEQFFGPGTRLTVL.

The chain joins TRBV5-1 to TRBJ1-5; 7 nucleotides agree with TRBD1. The length of the CDR3 is 15 residues. After removal of 1 base from V and 7 bases from J, the junction contained 8 bases not matched to a gene. The germline gives CDR1 SGHRS, CDR2 YFSETQ. CDR3 in DNA: TGCGCCAGCAGCTTGCGCGACAGGGTCCACCAGCCCCAGCATTTT. This sequence encodes CASSLRDRVHQPQHF.

This clone was seen a handful of times. The rearrangement joins TRBV9 to TRBJ2-1; 8 nucleotides line up with TRBD2. The germline V gene encodes CDR1 SGDLS and CDR2 YYNGEE. The junction had 10 bases not matched to a gene; V was cut back by 2 bases and J by 9 bases. The CDR3 is 15 residues long. The CDR3 bases are TGTGCCAGCAGCGTCGACGGGGGGGCGAGGTTTGAGCAGTTCTTC. Translation: CASSVDGGARFEQFF. The whole variable domain, remainder taken from reference TRBV9 and TRBJ2-1, is DSGVTQTPKHLITATGQRVTLRCSPRSGDLSVYWYQQSLDQGLQFLIQYYNGEERAKGNILERFSAQQFPDLHSELNLSSLELGDSALYFCASSVDGGARFEQFFGPGTRLTVL.

This sequence joins TRBV30 and TRBJ2-2, with TRBD1 matching 7 bases. The V and J ends lost 2 bases and 2 bases, in that order; junction bases with no gene match: 5. This CDR3 comprises 15 residues. Germline V gene sequence: CDR1 GTSNPN, CDR2 SVGIG (reference sequence). CDR3 in DNA: TGTGCCTGGAGTAGGGGACAGCTTAACACCGGGGAGCTGTTTTTT. Translated, it gives CAWSRGQLNTGELFF. Supplemented by reference TRBV30 and TRBJ2-2, the full variable domain reads SQTIHQWPATLVQPVGSPLSLECTVEGTSNPNLYWYRQAAGRGLQLLFYSVGIGQISSEVPQNLSASRPQDRQFILSSKKLLLSDSGFYLCAWSRGQLNTGELFFGEGSRLTVL.

This chain connects TRBV6-6 to TRBJ1-1; D gene uncertain. Germline CDR1 reads MNHNY; CDR2 reads SVGAGI (reference sequence). This CDR3 is 12 amino acids long. Deletions cut 4 bases from V and 8 bases from J, with 11 bases between. CDR3 in DNA: TGTGCCAGCAGTTTGGTTGACGGCGAAGCTTTCTTT. Its translation: CASSLVDGEAFF.

The chain uses TRBV4-1 and TRBJ1-1; no clear D. Trimming removed 0 bases at V and 4 bases at J, with 0 bases between. This CDR3 has 11 amino acids. CDR1 and CDR2 (germline): MGHRA, YSYEKL. This CDR3 is CASSQDTEAFF. The CDR3 coding sequence is TGCGCCAGCAGCCAAGACACTGAAGCTTTCTTT.

This chain joins TRBV4-1 and TRBJ1-1, with D uncertain. CDR3 length equals 15 residues. V lost 5 bases and J lost 3, with 16 bases in between. CDR1 is MGHRA, CDR2 YSYEKL, per germline. This chain's CDR3 is CASSSSPAADTEAFF. As DNA, the CDR3 is TGCGCCAGCAGCTCTTCTCCGGCGGCTGACACTGAAGCTTTCTTT.

This chain links TRBV7-2 with TRBJ2-1; D could derive from TRBD1 or TRBD2 (5 bases each). The germline V gene has CDR1 SGHTA and CDR2 FQGNSA. The CDR3 sequence is 16 residues long. V was clipped by 8 bases and J by 10 bases, with 27 bases between them. CDR3 DNA: TGTGCCAGCCGTCCGGGACCCAGCCGTTTTGCGACAGAGCAGTTCTTC. This translates into CASRPGPSRFATEQFF.

This clone was seen a few times. The CDR3 DNA follows: TGTGCCTGGAGTGCGGGGGGCAGCTACGAGCAGTACTTC. This sequence encodes CAWSAGGSYEQYF. The chain joins TRBV30 to TRBJ2-7, with D possibly matching TRBD2 (7 bases). Germline CDR1 is GTSNPN and CDR2 is SVGIG (reference sequence). The CDR3 is 13 residues long. V was pared by 1 base and J by 3 bases, with 10 bases between.